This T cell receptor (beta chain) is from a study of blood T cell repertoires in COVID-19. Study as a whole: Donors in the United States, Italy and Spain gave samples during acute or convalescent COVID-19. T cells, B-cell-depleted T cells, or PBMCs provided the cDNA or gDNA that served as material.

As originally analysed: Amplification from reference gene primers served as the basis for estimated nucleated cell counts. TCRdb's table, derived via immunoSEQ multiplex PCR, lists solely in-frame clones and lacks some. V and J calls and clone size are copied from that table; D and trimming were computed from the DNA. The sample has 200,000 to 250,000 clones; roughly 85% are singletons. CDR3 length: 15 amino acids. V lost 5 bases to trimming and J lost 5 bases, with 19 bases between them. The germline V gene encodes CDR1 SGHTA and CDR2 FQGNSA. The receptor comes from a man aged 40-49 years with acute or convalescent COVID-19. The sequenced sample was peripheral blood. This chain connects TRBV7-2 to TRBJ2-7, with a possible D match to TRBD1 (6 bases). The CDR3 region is CASSPEGPGANEQYF. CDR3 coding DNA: TGTGCCAGCAGCCCCGAAGGACCAGGGGCGAACGAGCAGTACTTC.